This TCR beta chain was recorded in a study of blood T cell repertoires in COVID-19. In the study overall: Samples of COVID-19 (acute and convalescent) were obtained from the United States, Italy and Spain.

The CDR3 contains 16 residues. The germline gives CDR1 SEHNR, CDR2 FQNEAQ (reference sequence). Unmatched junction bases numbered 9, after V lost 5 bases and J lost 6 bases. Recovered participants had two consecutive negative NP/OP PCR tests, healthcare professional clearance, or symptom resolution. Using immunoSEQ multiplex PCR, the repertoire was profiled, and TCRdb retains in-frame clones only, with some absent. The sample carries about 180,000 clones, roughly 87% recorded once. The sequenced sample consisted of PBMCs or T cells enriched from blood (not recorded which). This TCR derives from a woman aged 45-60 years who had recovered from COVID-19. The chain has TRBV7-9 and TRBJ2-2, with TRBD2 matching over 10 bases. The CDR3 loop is CASSVRTSGSPGELFF. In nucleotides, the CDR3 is TGTGCCAGCAGCGTAAGGACTAGCGGCAGCCCCGGGGAGCTGTTTTTT.